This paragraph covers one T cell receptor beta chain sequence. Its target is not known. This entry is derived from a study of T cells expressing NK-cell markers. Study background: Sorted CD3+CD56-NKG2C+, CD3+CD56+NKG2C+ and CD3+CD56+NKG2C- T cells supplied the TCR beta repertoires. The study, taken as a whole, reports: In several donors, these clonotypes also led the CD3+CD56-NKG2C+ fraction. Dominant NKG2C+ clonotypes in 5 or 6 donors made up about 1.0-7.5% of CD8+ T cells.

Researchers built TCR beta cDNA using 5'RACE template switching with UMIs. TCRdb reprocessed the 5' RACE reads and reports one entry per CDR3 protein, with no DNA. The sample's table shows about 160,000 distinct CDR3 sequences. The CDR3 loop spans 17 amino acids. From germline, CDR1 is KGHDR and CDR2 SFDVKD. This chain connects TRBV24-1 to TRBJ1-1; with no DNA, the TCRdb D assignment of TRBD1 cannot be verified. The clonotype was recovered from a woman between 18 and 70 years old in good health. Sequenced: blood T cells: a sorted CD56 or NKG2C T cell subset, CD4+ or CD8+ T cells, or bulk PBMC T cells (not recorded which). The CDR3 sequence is CATSEQPGRWLLTEAFF.